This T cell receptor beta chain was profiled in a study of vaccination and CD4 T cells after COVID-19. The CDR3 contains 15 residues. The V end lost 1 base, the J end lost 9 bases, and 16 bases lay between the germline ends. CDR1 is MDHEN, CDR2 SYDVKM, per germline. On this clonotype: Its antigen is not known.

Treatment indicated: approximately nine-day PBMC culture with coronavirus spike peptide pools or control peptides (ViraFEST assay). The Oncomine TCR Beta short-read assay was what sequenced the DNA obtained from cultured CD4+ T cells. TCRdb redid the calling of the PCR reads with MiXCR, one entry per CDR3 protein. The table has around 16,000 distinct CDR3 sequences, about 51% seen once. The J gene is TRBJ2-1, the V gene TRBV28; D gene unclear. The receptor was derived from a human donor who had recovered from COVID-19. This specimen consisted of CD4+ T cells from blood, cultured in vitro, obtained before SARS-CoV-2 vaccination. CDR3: CASSLLPRTIGEQFF. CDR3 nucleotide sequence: TGTGCCAGCAGTTTATTACCGCGGACCATCGGTGAGCAGTTCTTC.